This TCR beta chain derives from a study of control samples from healthy donors and cancer patients (dated by TCRdb to about 2020). Only a few counts were recorded for this clone. Its antigen is unknown. Per-base quality was not reported, and no clone a single base away is much larger than it. Library method: the immunoSEQ multiplex PCR assay. TCRdb carries this immuneACCESS record with in-frame sequences only. Its versions omit some clonotypes, under half of them owing to an unresolved V gene in the studies checked, with the rest unexplained. This sample has about 98,000 clones in its table, and 70% to 80% of those were observed once. The ten most abundant clones make up approximately 10% of the sample. The germline V gene encodes CDR1 SGHVS and CDR2 FQNEAQ. The CDR3 sequence holds 14 residues, the cysteine and phenylalanine included. Only the CDR3 region is kept as DNA, spanning 42 bases read in frame from base 1. V is reduced by 4 bases and J by 9 bases, leaving a spacing of 18 bases between them.

The chain links TRBV7-8 with TRBJ1-1; the D segment could be TRBD1, given 5 matching bases. Specimen: blood. The receptor was derived from a woman aged 25 to 39 in good health. The nucleotides are TGTGCCAGCAGCTCGGGGGTAGGGTGGGAGAAAGCTTTCTTT. Its protein reads: CASSSGVGWEKAFF.